This T cell receptor beta chain was recovered during a study of cytomegalovirus exposure and HLA in healthy donors. About the study: There were about 85 million unique TCRs (from HLA-typed donors) in an early data release. Study observations and caveats: As a later analysis showed, several of the most significant clusters appeared to be linked to common viral pathogens. Most observed TCR sequences were rare, whereas some public TCRs were detected in many donors. Sequencing likely caused a cluster of highly shared sequence variants.

A word on this clone: No antigen is known for it.

The CDR3 contains 14 residues. Germline CDR1 SGHRS, CDR2 YFSETQ. The germline V and J ends were trimmed by 5 bases and 4 bases, with 14 bases remaining between them. Amplification used 60 Vbeta primers and 13 Jbeta primers. Assay: immunoSEQ multiplex PCR; the TCRdb copy retains only in-frame clones and omits some. The table lists over 200,000 clones, 60% to 80% of them singletons. The sequenced material came from PBMCs. The receptor was isolated from a male donor in good health and CMV-seronegative. The chain employs TRBV5-1 and TRBJ2-3; D gene ambiguous. This CDR3 reads CASSYDWRADTQYF. As DNA, the CDR3 is TGCGCCAGCAGTTACGACTGGAGAGCAGATACGCAGTATTTT.